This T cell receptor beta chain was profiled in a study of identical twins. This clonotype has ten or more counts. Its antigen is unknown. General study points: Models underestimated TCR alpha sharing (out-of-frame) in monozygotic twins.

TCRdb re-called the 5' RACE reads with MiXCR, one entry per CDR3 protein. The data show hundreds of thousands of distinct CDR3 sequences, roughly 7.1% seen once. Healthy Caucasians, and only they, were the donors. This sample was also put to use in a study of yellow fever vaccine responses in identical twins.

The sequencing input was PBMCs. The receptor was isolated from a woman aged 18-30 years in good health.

CDR3 in amino acids: CSARGVGSYNEQFF. The CDR3 coding sequence is TGCAGTGCTAGGGGTGTTGGCTCCTACAATGAGCAGTTCTTC. The rearrangement joins TRBV20-1 to TRBJ2-1, with D unresolved. Trimming left V 3 bases short and J 0 bases short, with 9 bases between. CDR1 and CDR2 from the germline V gene are DFQATT and SNEGSKA (reference sequence). CDR3 length: 14 amino acids.